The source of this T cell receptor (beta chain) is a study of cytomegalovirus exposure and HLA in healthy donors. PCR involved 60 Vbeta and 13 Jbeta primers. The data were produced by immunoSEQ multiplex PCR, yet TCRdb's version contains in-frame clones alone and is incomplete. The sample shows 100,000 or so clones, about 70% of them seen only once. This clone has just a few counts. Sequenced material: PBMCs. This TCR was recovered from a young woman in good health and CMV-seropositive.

The CDR3 protein is CASSTENTEAFF. As DNA, the CDR3 is TGTGCCAGCAGTACAGAGAACACTGAAGCTTTCTTT. This chain links TRBV28 with TRBJ1-1; D remains ambiguous. This CDR3 region has 12 residues. V was trimmed by 5 bases and J by 1 base, leaving 5 bases between them. Germline V gene data show CDR1 as MDHEN and CDR2 as SYDVKM.